Listed here are 18 T cell receptor beta chains from one sample, sequenced in a study of blood T cell repertoires in COVID-19. Method: immunoSEQ multiplex PCR; TCRdb's copy keeps in-frame clones and lacks some. The sample consists of about 250,000 clones, over 80% of them appearing once. Sequencing input: PBMCs or T cells enriched from blood (not recorded which). These receptors all come from a woman in her twenties or thirties with acute COVID-19.

The CDR3 here is CASRRYPSGMNTEAFF. CDR3 DNA sequence: TGTGCCAGCAGACGTTACCCCTCGGGAATGAACACTGAAGCTTTCTTT. The gene calls are TRBV7-6 and TRBJ1-1; D gene uncertain. This CDR3 region has 16 residues. Germline-derived CDR1 and CDR2 are SGHVS and FNYEAQ. Trimming stripped 6 bases from V and 0 bases from J, with 17 bases between.

The chain uses TRBV11-2 and TRBJ2-2, with TRBD1 identical over 11 bases. V lost 4 bases, J lost 7 bases, and 11 bases stayed unmatched. The germline V gene has CDR1 SGHAT and CDR2 FQNNGV. CDR3 length equals 17 residues. The CDR3 spells CASSSGGQGAINGELFF. CDR3 bases: TGTGCCAGCAGCTCCGGCGGACAGGGGGCTATAAACGGGGAGCTGTTTTTT.

This clone was detected once. Other DNA sequences in this specimen translate into the identical CDR3. The V gene is TRBV3-1 (or the pseudogene TRBV3-2), the J gene TRBJ1-2; 9 bases are a match to TRBD1. In germline, CDR1 is LGHDT, CDR2 YNNKEL (reference sequence). The junction had 5 bases not matched to a gene; V was cut back by 1 base and J by 5 bases. The CDR3 totals 15 residues. The CDR3 region has the DNA TGTGCCAGCAGCCAAGGTCCGGGACAGGGTTATGGCTACACCTTC. Its translation is CASSQGPGQGYGYTF.

The gene calls are TRBV11-2 and TRBJ2-7; TRBD1 aligns across 7 bases. Unmatched junction bases numbered 12, after V lost 0 bases and J lost 1 base. This CDR3 has 18 amino acids. Germline CDR1 is SGHAT and CDR2 is FQNNGV. This CDR3 is CASSLEQNRGMSSYEQYF. The CDR3 bases are TGTGCCAGCAGCTTAGAGCAAAACAGGGGAATGAGTTCCTACGAGCAGTACTTC.

There are a few counts of this clone. The chain combines TRBV3-1 (or the pseudogene TRBV3-2) with TRBJ2-1; D remains ambiguous. Germline V gene lookup returns CDR1 LGHDT and CDR2 YNNKEL (reference sequence). The germline V and J ends were trimmed by 0 bases and 8 bases, with 2 bases remaining between them. There are 11 residues in the CDR3. The CDR3 loop is CASSQDYEQFF. The CDR3 nucleotides are TGTGCCAGCAGCCAAGACTATGAGCAGTTCTTC.

This chain uses TRBV5-1 with TRBJ1-1; no definite D call. Trimming took 3 bases from V and 8 from J, leaving 14 bases between them. CDR1 and CDR2 from the germline V gene are SGHRS and YFSETQ. This CDR3 is 13 amino acids long. The CDR3 loop reads CASSSNEGREAFF. CDR3 DNA: TGCGCCAGCAGCTCGAATGAGGGTAGAGAAGCTTTCTTT.

CDR3 sequence reads: CASSVGGAEHGELFF. The CDR3 DNA reads TGTGCCAGCAGCGTAGGCGGGGCGGAGCACGGGGAGCTGTTTTTT. This chain connects TRBV9 to TRBJ2-2; possibly TRBD2 for D (6 bases). With 0 bases removed from V and 7 bases from J, the gap between germline ends came to 13 bases. Germline CDR1 reads SGDLS; CDR2 reads YYNGEE. CDR3 length: 15 residues.

This rearrangement joins TRBV6-5 to TRBJ1-4; maybe TRBD1 (5 bases). Trimming stripped 5 bases from V and 10 bases from J, with 11 bases between. Germline V gene data show CDR1 as MNHEY and CDR2 as SVGAGI. This CDR3 has 12 amino acids. This CDR3 is CASSPRDRKLFF. The CDR3 region has the DNA TGTGCCAGCAGTCCCAGGGATCGAAAACTGTTTTTT.

V is TRBV11-2 and J is TRBJ2-1; a weak D match, TRBD1 (5 bases). Germline V gene data show CDR1 as SGHAT and CDR2 as FQNNGV. With 3 bases removed from V and 12 bases from J, the gap between germline ends came to 9 bases. CDR3 length: 11 amino acids. The CDR3 DNA reads as TGTGCCAGCAGCTTTGGGGCAGTGCAGTTCTTC. Translated: CASSFGAVQFF.

This chain joins TRBV2 and TRBJ2-5; D remains unclear. Germline-derived CDR1 and CDR2 are SNHLY and FYNNEI. This CDR3 is built from 13 residues. The V gene lost 6 bases and the J gene lost 2 bases, with 10 bases spanning the gap. The CDR3 sequence: CASREIGQETQYF. The CDR3 DNA reads TGTGCCAGCAGGGAGATCGGTCAAGAGACCCAGTACTTC.

This sequence joins TRBV19 and TRBJ1-5; D perhaps matches TRBD1 (6 bases). Germline values: CDR1 LNHDA, CDR2 SQIVND (reference sequence). The CDR3 sequence is 14 residues long. Trimming took 3 bases from V and 3 from J, leaving 9 bases between them. The CDR3 loop is CASSIGQINQPQHF. CDR3 coding DNA: TGTGCCAGTAGTATCGGACAGATCAATCAGCCCCAGCATTTT.

This clone was seen just once. V is TRBV13 and J is TRBJ2-2; 9 nucleotides align to TRBD2. This CDR3 contains 18 residues. The V gene's germline CDR1 is PRHDT and CDR2 FYEKMQ (reference sequence). J lost 3 bases, V lost 6 bases, and 14 bases had no gene match. The CDR3 nucleotides read TGTGCCAGCAGTCAAGGGGGTAGCGGGGGTTACTACACCGGGGAGCTGTTTTTT. Amino acids: CASSQGGSGGYYTGELFF.

The genes are TRBV3-1 (or the pseudogene TRBV3-2) and TRBJ2-3; 9 nucleotides align to TRBD1. Germline CDR1 is LGHDT and CDR2 is YNNKEL (reference sequence). The CDR3 totals 15 residues. With 3 bases clipped from V and 3 bases from J, the junction kept 4 bases outside the gene matches. This CDR3 is CASSHIQGATDTQYF. The DNA for the CDR3 is TGTGCCAGCAGCCACATACAGGGGGCAACAGATACGCAGTATTTT.

This chain joins TRBV4-1 and TRBJ2-1; a possible D gene is TRBD2 (7 bases). The CDR3 runs to 17 residues. Germline CDR1 is MGHRA and CDR2 is YSYEKL. Trimming removed 0 bases at V and 3 bases at J, with 15 bases between. The CDR3 coding sequence is TGCGCCAGCAGCCAAGACTGGCGGGGGCCCATCTACAATGAGCAGTTCTTC. Protein sequence: CASSQDWRGPIYNEQFF.

With respect to this clone: The sample holds other DNA sequences that translate to the same CDR3. The CDR3 sequence: CASSLTPSWTDSGNTIYF. The CDR3, as DNA: TGTGCCAGCAGCTTAACCCCCTCCTGGACAGACTCTGGAAACACCATATATTTT. The rearrangement uses TRBV11-2 and TRBJ1-3, with D maybe TRBD1 (6 bases). CDR3 size: 18 residues. Germline-derived CDR1 and CDR2 are SGHAT and FQNNGV. V dropped 2 bases and J dropped 0 bases, with 17 bases sitting between them.

Comments on this clone: The sample carries other DNA sequences with the same CDR3. The chain joins TRBV7-2 to TRBJ2-2, with TRBD2 matching over 9 bases. In germline, CDR1 is SGHTA, CDR2 FQGNSA. Trimming removed 1 base from V and 1 base from J; junction bases left unmatched: 1. The CDR3 extends over 16 amino acids. This CDR3 is CASSLVLAGNTGELFF. DNA of the CDR3: TGTGCCAGCAGCTTAGTACTAGCGGGGAACACCGGGGAGCTGTTTTTT.

This rearrangement joins TRBV25-1 to TRBJ1-6, with 7 bases that match TRBD1. This CDR3 has 14 amino acids. V dropped 3 bases and J dropped 7; count of bases not matched to a gene: 3. Germline CDR1 reads MGHDK; CDR2 reads SYGVNS. This CDR3 is CASSEGQSNSPLHF. As DNA, the CDR3 is TGTGCCAGCAGTGAGGGACAGTCAAATTCACCCCTCCACTTT.

V usage is TRBV4-3 and J usage is TRBJ1-2; 8 positions match TRBD1. J gave up 7 bases and V 4 bases, and 8 bases lay outside the gene matches. Looked up from germline, CDR1 is LGHNA and CDR2 is YSLEER. CDR3 length: 14 residues. The CDR3 sequence is CASSRVSTGAGYTF. Written as DNA, the CDR3 is TGCGCCAGCAGCCGGGTCTCGACAGGGGCTGGCTACACCTTC.